This T cell receptor (beta chain) originates from a study of spatial heterogeneity in lung cancer. Turning to the study itself: A consistent excess of beta-chain over alpha-chain sequences was detected.

Each molecule of TCR cDNA was tagged with one unique molecular identifier. From the 5' RACE reads, TCRdb called clonotypes with MiXCR, one entry per CDR3 protein. This sample has around 23,000 distinct CDR3 sequences, with around 4.5% found just once. The CDR3 spans 14 residues. From germline, CDR1 is MNHNS and CDR2 SASEGT. Trimming left V 0 bases short and J 8 bases short, with 13 bases between. Study-wide results and limits: Relative to follow-up, resection was when ubiquitous expanded tumor TCRs appeared more in blood.

Notes on this clonotype: Its antigen is undetermined.

Time point reported: sample taken at primary tumor resection. Unsorted whole RNA of tumor, nontumor lung or frozen PBMC was sequenced. The roughly 66 donors had untreated early-stage non-small cell lung cancer. This chain connects TRBV6-1 to TRBJ1-2; possible D gene TRBD1, 6 bases. Material: PBMCs, obtained at surgery. The clonotype comes from a male donor with early-stage non-small cell lung cancer. The CDR3, as DNA: TGTGCCAGCAGTGAAGCCCCAGGGGCGCCCGGCTACACCTTC. Its protein product is CASSEAPGAPGYTF.